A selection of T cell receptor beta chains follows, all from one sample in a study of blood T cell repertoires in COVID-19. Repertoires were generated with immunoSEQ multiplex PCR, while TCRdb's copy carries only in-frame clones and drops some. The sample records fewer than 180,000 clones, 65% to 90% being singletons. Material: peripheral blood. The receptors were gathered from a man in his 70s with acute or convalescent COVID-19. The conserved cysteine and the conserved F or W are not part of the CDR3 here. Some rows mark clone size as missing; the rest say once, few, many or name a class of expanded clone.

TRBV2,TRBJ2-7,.,ASSRTGDREDEQY
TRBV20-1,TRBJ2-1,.,SASWLAAYNEQF
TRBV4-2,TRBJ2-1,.,ASSQGQGSGAEQF
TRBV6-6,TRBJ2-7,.,ASSPDRGLTYEQY
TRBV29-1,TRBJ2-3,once,SVGKWELTDTQY
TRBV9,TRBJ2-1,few,ASSGLAASSYNEQF
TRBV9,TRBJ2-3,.,ASSVAAGRSTDTQY
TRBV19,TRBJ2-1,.,ASSIRGTDYNEQF
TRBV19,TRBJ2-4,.,ASSIRTGGPRNIQY
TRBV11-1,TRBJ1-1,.,ASSLSDSRMNTEAF
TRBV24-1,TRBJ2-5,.,ATSGPGGLETQY
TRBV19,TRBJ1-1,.,ASSSPGHMNTEAF
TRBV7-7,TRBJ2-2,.,ASSPGTVNTGELF
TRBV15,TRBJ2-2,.,ATSRALAGPGELF
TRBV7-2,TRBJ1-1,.,ASSLGANTEAF
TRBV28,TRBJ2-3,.,ASSLFTTGFTDTQY
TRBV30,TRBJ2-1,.,AWSGLAGGNNEQF
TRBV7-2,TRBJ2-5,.,ASSFNQETQY
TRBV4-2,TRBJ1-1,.,ASSQARNLGDEAF
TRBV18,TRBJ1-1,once,ASSPTGKDTEAF
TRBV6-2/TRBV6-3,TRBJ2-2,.,ASSWTVTGELF
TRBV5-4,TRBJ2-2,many,ASSLERTGELF
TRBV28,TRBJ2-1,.,ATKGQGRSYNEQF
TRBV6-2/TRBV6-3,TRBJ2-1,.,ASSYGPYNEQF
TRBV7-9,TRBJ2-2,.,ASSLVGESGELF
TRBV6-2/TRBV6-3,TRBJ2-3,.,ASSFPTSGRATTDTQY
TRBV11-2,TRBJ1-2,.,ASSLDRVIGYT
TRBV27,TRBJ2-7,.,ASGPISYEQY
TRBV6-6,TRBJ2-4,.,ASSPGQGFNIQY
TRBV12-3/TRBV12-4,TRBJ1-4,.,ASSPGGSGRLF
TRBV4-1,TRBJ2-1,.,ASSQAGGGYNEQF